Reported below is one T cell receptor beta chain. The antigen is not known. The CDR3 runs to 15 residues. The J segment lost 2 bases and the V segment lost 5 bases, leaving 5 bases of the junction unmatched. CDR1 is MNHGY, CDR2 SAAAGT, per germline. This specimen comes from a study of T cell repertoires in cytomegalovirus infection. Overall study findings and caveats: Carriers of CMV and the relevant HLA type were discriminated by public TCR beta frequency.

One entry per CDR3 protein, called by TCRdb with MiXCR from the reads. The repertoire holds approximately 200,000 distinct CDR3 sequences, with roughly 20% as singletons. This receptor was obtained from a human donor in good health (CMV status not recorded). Some clones in this sample may be carry-over from other donors' samples. The sample taken for sequencing was CD8+ T cells from PBMCs. The V gene is TRBV6-8, the J gene TRBJ2-3, with 9 bases that match TRBD2. CDR3 DNA: TGTGCCAGCAGTGGGCTAGCGGGGTTCACAGATACGCAGTATTTT. Translating it yields CASSGLAGFTDTQYF.